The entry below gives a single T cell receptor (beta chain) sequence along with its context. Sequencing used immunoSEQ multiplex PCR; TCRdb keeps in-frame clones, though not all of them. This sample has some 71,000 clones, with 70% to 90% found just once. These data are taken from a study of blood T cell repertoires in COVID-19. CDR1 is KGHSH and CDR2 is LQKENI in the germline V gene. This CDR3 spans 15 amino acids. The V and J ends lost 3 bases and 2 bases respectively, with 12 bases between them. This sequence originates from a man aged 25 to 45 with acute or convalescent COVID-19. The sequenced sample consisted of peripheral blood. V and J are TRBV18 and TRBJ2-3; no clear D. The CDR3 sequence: CASSPHRGPTDTQYF. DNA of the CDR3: TGTGCCAGCTCACCCCACCGAGGCCCCACAGATACGCAGTATTTT. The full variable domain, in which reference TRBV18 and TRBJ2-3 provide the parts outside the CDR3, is NAGVMQNPRHLVRRRGQEARLRCSPMKGHSHVYWYRQLPEEGLKFMVYLQKENIIDESGMPKERFSAEFPKEGPSILRIQQVVRGDSAAYFCASSPHRGPTDTQYFGPGTRLTVL.